This paragraph reports one TCR beta chain. This record belongs to a study of blood T cell repertoires in COVID-19. TCRdb's copy holds only in-frame clones and misses some; the assay was immunoSEQ multiplex PCR. This table holds about 120,000 clones, about 79% found once. CDR1 and CDR2 (germline): SGDLS, YYNGEE. The CDR3 covers 14 residues. The V end lost 0 bases, the J end lost 3 bases, and 6 bases lay between the germline ends. The rearrangement links TRBV9 to TRBJ1-4; D gene uncertain. The sample was peripheral blood. The clonotype was recovered from a woman in her seventies with acute or convalescent COVID-19. The CDR3 DNA is TGTGCCAGCAGCGTAGGGCCAGCTAATGAAAAACTGTTTTTT. The encoded protein is CASSVGPANEKLFF.